This T cell receptor beta chain is from a study of cytomegalovirus exposure and HLA in healthy donors. A multiplex PCR was run with 60 Vbeta primers and 13 Jbeta primers. Only in-frame clones appear in the TCRdb table, and some are missing; sequencing was by immunoSEQ multiplex PCR. This sample has some 140,000 clones, with 80% found just once. This CDR3 has 12 amino acids. The germline gives CDR1 MNHEY, CDR2 SVGAGI. V was shortened by 0 bases and J by 7 bases, with 7 bases between the two germline ends. V gene TRBV6-5 combines with J gene TRBJ2-7, with D perhaps TRBD2 (5 bases). Sequencing was performed on PBMCs. This TCR was sampled from a woman in her forties in good health and CMV-seropositive. The CDR3 DNA follows: TGTGCCAGCAGTTACTCCCGGAGGGAGCAGTACTTC. Protein product: CASSYSRREQYF.